This TCR beta chain was obtained from a study of T cell responses to AZD1222 COVID-19 vaccine. Measured with immunoSEQ multiplex PCR; TCRdb has only the in-frame clones, and not every one. The sample records around 100,000 clones, 90% to 95% being singletons. Comment on this clone: Its specificity is unknown.

Study-wide results and limits: The sample set comprised mostly white British donors with more females, and clonal diversity was possibly underestimated. CD4 TCRs linked to vaccination spanned spike, dominating at 160-218 and 743-854.

CDR1 and CDR2 (germline): SGHRS, YFSETQ. The CDR3 runs 14 residues. The V end lost 1 base, the J end lost 0 bases, and 4 bases lay between the germline ends. The gene calls are TRBV5-1 and TRBJ2-2, with no clear D. Sequencing was performed on peripheral blood, taken on day 0 of AZD1222 vaccination. The clonotype was recovered from an adult in good health. The CDR3 reads CASSLPANTGELFF. The CDR3 DNA sequence: TGCGCCAGCAGCTTGCCAGCGAACACCGGGGAGCTGTTTTTT.